The 6 T cell receptor beta chains presented below share a single source sample, sequenced in a study of T cell repertoires in ileal Crohn's disease. Assay used: immunoSEQ multiplex PCR; TCRdb lists only in-frame clones, some missing. The sample has 6,000 to 8,500 clones, 60% to 75% seen once; the top ten hold less than 20%. The sequencing sample was made of ileal tissue. The origin of the receptors is an adult with Crohn's disease.

V usage is TRBV7-9 and J usage is TRBJ2-5; D is possibly TRBD2 (6 bases). TRBJ2-7 matches the DNA end more closely, so the J call is doubtful. CDR3 size: 15 residues. Germline assignment: CDR1 SEHNR and CDR2 FQNEAQ (reference sequence). The CDR3 DNA reads as TGTGCCAGCAGCTTAGTGTCGCGGGGACCCTACGAGCAGTACTTC. Residues: CASSLVSRGPYEQYF.

V and J are TRBV4-3 and TRBJ1-6; tentatively, D is TRBD1 (6 bases). V lost 0 bases to trimming and J lost 8 bases, with 29 bases between them. Germline loops: CDR1 LGHNA, CDR2 YSLEER. This CDR3 contains 21 residues. The CDR3 region has the DNA TGCGCCAGCAGCCAAGAAGTCCCTTTCGGAGAACAGGGCTGTATTCATTCACCCCTCCACTTT. Translation: CASSQEVPFGEQGCIHSPLHF.

The CDR3 loop reads CSVEATGGSNEQFF. CDR3 sequence (DNA): TGCAGCGTTGAAGCCACAGGGGGCAGCAATGAGCAGTTCTTC. The rearrangement links TRBV29-1 to TRBJ2-1; 9 positions agree with TRBD1. V dropped 1 base and J dropped 6; count of bases not matched to a gene: 4. The CDR3 has 14 residues. Germline loops: CDR1 SQVTM, CDR2 ANQGSEA.

The chain is built from TRBV2 and TRBJ2-7, with D tentatively TRBD2 (5 bases). Per germline, CDR1 SNHLY and CDR2 FYNNEI. The CDR3 is 12 amino acids. Trimming removed 7 bases at V and 10 bases at J, with 17 bases between. CDR3 region: CASTTAPGSQYF. The CDR3 DNA reads TGTGCCAGCACCACCGCACCGGGGAGTCAGTACTTC.

The chain uses TRBV4-2 and TRBJ1-6; TRBD1 matches at 7 bases. The germline gives CDR1 LGHNA, CDR2 YNFKEQ. The CDR3 runs 15 residues. J lost 5 bases, V lost 1 base, and 2 bases had no gene match. The DNA of the CDR3 is TGTGCCAGCAGCCAAGGAGACAGGGATAATTCACCCCTCCACTTT. Protein: CASSQGDRDNSPLHF.

This sequence joins TRBV19 and TRBJ2-2; D is uncertain. Germline V CDR1 and CDR2: LNHDA, SQIVND (reference sequence). The CDR3 has 14 amino acids. Trimming took off 6 bases at V and 1 base at J, with 9 bases between the two ends. The CDR3 nucleotides read TGTGCCAGTAGGATATACAAGAACACCGGGGAGCTGTTTTTT. Translated: CASRIYKNTGELFF.